Following are 20 T cell receptor beta chains from one sample sequenced in a study of early T cells in non-severe SARS-CoV-2 infection. TCRdb re-called the 5' RACE reads with MiXCR, one entry per CDR3 protein. The table records around 83,000 distinct CDR3 sequences, more than 9% of them present only once. The specimen was whole blood, collected at baseline. All receptors come from an adult who was a healthcare worker with PCR-confirmed SARS-CoV-2 infection or an uninfected control (not recorded which).

This clonotype was counted at least ten times. The chain carries TRBV7-6 and TRBJ2-2, with 7 bases fitting TRBD1. CDR1 is SGHVS, CDR2 FNYEAQ, per germline. The CDR3 extends over 14 amino acids. The V gene end was trimmed by 7 bases and the J gene end by 6 bases; junction bases not matched to a gene: 8. The CDR3 nucleotides are TGTGCCAGCACTTGGGACAGTTTCGCCGGGGAGCTGTTTTTT. Translation: CASTWDSFAGELFF.

This clonotype has a handful of counts. V usage is TRBV4-2 and J usage is TRBJ2-5, with a tentative D call TRBD1 (5 bases). Trimming took off 1 base at V and 4 bases at J, with 10 bases between the two ends. This CDR3 has 14 amino acids. Germline CDR1 is LGHNA and CDR2 is YNFKEQ. In nucleotides, the CDR3 is TGTGCCAGCAGCCAAGTGGGGCCAGTAGAGACCCAGTACTTC. It codes for CASSQVGPVETQYF.

The J gene is TRBJ1-3, the V gene TRBV7-9; D remains ambiguous. CDR3 size: 17 residues. Germline CDR1 SEHNR, CDR2 FQNEAQ (reference sequence). V was pared by 1 base and J by 7 bases, with 20 bases between. DNA for the CDR3: TGTGCCAGCAGCTTAGTATCCACACAACTAGGGAAGAACACCATATATTTT. Its protein is CASSLVSTQLGKNTIYF.

This clonotype was counted a few times. The rearrangement links TRBV28 to TRBJ2-3; 10 nucleotides match TRBD2. V shed 2 bases and J 8 bases; nucleotides not matched to a gene: 7. The germline gives CDR1 MDHEN, CDR2 SYDVKM. The CDR3 runs 15 residues. CDR3 region: CASSLQREGQGTQYF. The CDR3, as DNA: TGTGCCAGCAGTTTACAGCGGGAGGGCCAGGGTACGCAGTATTTT. Full variable domain (missing parts from reference TRBV28 and TRBJ2-3): DVKVTQSSRYLVKRTGEKVFLECVQDMDHENMFWYRQDPGLGLRLIYFSYDVKMKEKGDIPEGYSVSREKKERFSLILESASTNQTSMYLCASSLQREGQGTQYFGPGTRLTVL.

This clonotype was observed a single time. The gene calls are TRBV4-2 and TRBJ2-2; D is possibly TRBD1 (6 bases). The CDR3 has 16 residues. Germline V gives CDR1 LGHNA, CDR2 YNFKEQ. V was trimmed by 1 base and J by 1 base, leaving 10 bases between them. In nucleotides, the CDR3 is TGTGCCAGCAGCCAAGTAGGCAGGGGGAACACCGGGGAGCTGTTTTTT. Translating it yields CASSQVGRGNTGELFF.

The rearrangement joins TRBV12-3 or TRBV12-4 to TRBJ2-2; 10 bases are a match to TRBD2. The CDR3 is made up of 16 amino acids. The J segment lost 10 bases and the V segment lost 6 bases, leaving 14 bases of the junction unmatched. In DNA, the CDR3 is TGTGCCAGCAGCTCCCTAGCGGGAGAGGGAGGGGAGGAGCTGTTTTTT. As protein: CASSSLAGEGGEELFF.

The genes are TRBV5-1 and TRBJ2-1; D remains ambiguous. The CDR3 has 15 amino acids. Germline CDR1 is SGHRS and CDR2 is YFSETQ. V lost 0 bases and J lost 2, with 9 bases in between. This CDR3 reads CASSLGGSTYNEQFF. CDR3 nucleotide sequence: TGCGCCAGCAGCTTGGGAGGATCCACCTACAATGAGCAGTTCTTC.

V gene TRBV12-5 combines with J gene TRBJ2-5, with TRBD2 matching 10 bases. The V gene's germline CDR1 is LGHNT and CDR2 FRNRAP. The CDR3 loop spans 15 amino acids. V gave up 5 bases and J gave up 5 bases; unmatched junction bases: 8. The CDR3 loop reads CASGPGSSGSETQYF. CDR3 DNA: TGTGCTAGTGGTCCAGGGTCTAGCGGGAGTGAGACCCAGTACTTC. The full variable domain, its missing parts supplied by reference TRBV12-5 and TRBJ2-5, is DARVTQTPRHKVTEMGQEVTMRCQPILGHNTVFWYRQTMMQGLELLAYFRNRAPLDDSGMPKDRFSAEMPDATLATLKIQPSEPRDSAVYFCASGPGSSGSETQYFGPGTRLLVL.

This clonotype turned up a few times. The chain links TRBV7-8 to TRBJ2-2; 8 nucleotides align to TRBD2. V gave up 5 bases and J gave up 3 bases; unmatched junction bases: 5. Germline-derived CDR1 and CDR2 are SGHVS and FQNEAQ. This CDR3 has 15 residues. This CDR3 is CASSQRLAYTGELFF. CDR3 DNA sequence: TGTGCCAGCAGCCAGAGACTAGCGTACACCGGGGAGCTGTTTTTT.

This clonotype was observed a handful of times. This rearrangement joins TRBV20-1 to TRBJ2-5, with TRBD2 as a possible D gene (5 bases). CDR3 length equals 13 residues. Germline loops: CDR1 DFQATT, CDR2 SNEGSKA (reference sequence). V gave up 2 bases and J gave up 4 bases, with 11 bases separating them. The CDR3, as DNA: TGCAGTGCTAGATGGGAGAACGGAGAGACCCAGTACTTC. Its translation: CSARWENGETQYF.

The chain joins TRBV5-4 to TRBJ2-5; D not certain. Germline CDR1 is SGHNT and CDR2 is YYREEE (reference sequence). Trimming pared 0 bases from V and 4 bases from J, leaving 10 bases between. There are 14 residues in the CDR3. The CDR3 loop reads CASSLGGPPETQYF. CDR3 bases: TGTGCCAGCAGCTTGGGCGGACCCCCAGAGACCCAGTACTTC.

V is TRBV18 and J is TRBJ1-4, with D possibly being TRBD1 (5 bases). Germline CDR1 KGHSH, CDR2 LQKENI. Trimming took 0 bases from V and 7 from J, leaving 9 bases between them. CDR3 size: 14 residues. CDR3 sequence reads: CASSPPTGREKLFF. The CDR3 DNA sequence: TGTGCCAGCTCACCACCGACGGGGCGTGAAAAACTGTTTTTT.

The table lists this clonotype with a few counts. The rearrangement uses TRBV5-5 and TRBJ2-5; D remains ambiguous. CDR3 size: 16 residues. Trimming removed 1 base at V and 3 bases at J, with 16 bases between. CDR1 and CDR2 (germline): SGHKS, YYEKEE (reference sequence). CDR3 region: CASSLRQAFIEETQYF. The CDR3 DNA reads TGTGCCAGCAGCTTGCGGCAGGCCTTCATCGAAGAGACCCAGTACTTC.

This clonotype showed up just a few times. V gene TRBV5-1 combines with J gene TRBJ2-2; unclear D gene. Trimming removed 0 bases at V and 0 bases at J, with 6 bases between. The CDR3 length is 15 residues. CDR1 SGHRS and CDR2 YFSETQ come from the germline V gene. CDR3 coding DNA: TGCGCCAGCAGCTTGGCCCAGACGAACACCGGGGAGCTGTTTTTT. This encodes CASSLAQTNTGELFF.

This clonotype was seen a few times. The chain recombines TRBV13 with TRBJ2-1; D perhaps matches TRBD1 (5 bases). CDR1 PRHDT and CDR2 FYEKMQ come from the germline V gene (reference sequence). The CDR3 extends over 14 amino acids. V was trimmed by 1 base and J by 8 bases, leaving 12 bases between them. CDR3 loop: CASSLAAGQYEQFF. CDR3 coding DNA: TGTGCCAGCAGCTTAGCCGCAGGGCAATATGAGCAGTTCTTC.

The rearrangement joins TRBV28 to TRBJ2-6; perhaps TRBD2 as D (6 bases). This CDR3 is built from 17 residues. V shed 6 bases and J shed 0 bases, with 15 bases lying between them. Germline CDR1 is MDHEN and CDR2 is SYDVKM. Here the CDR3 DNA reads TGTGCCAGCAGCGCCATTAGCGGCAGCTCTGGGGCCAACGTCCTGACTTTC. It yields the protein CASSAISGSSGANVLTF.

This rearrangement joins TRBV28 to TRBJ2-1; D is uncertain. Trimming cost V 7 bases and J 5 bases, with 12 bases left between them. CDR1 and CDR2 from the germline V gene are MDHEN and SYDVKM. The length of the CDR3 is 13 residues. The CDR3 region is CASTGVMNNEQFF. The DNA of the CDR3 is TGTGCCAGCACCGGTGTTATGAACAATGAGCAGTTCTTC.

This clonotype was observed a handful of times. The CDR3 loop reads CASGTGRTNYGYTF. DNA for the CDR3: TGTGCCAGCGGGACGGGAAGAACTAACTATGGCTACACCTTC. This chain joins TRBV11-3 and TRBJ1-2; D may be TRBD1 (5 bases). This CDR3 has 14 amino acids. V lost 8 bases and J lost 0, with 13 bases in between. From germline, CDR1 is SGHNT and CDR2 YENEEA.

V usage is TRBV10-1 and J usage is TRBJ2-1; 9 bases are shared with TRBD2. The germline V gene has CDR1 WNHNN and CDR2 SYGVQD (reference sequence). V trimming: 0 bases; J trimming: 8 bases; junction bases outside the gene matches: 17. The CDR3 runs 19 residues. This CDR3 is CASSESRGLAGISGYEQFF. The CDR3 region has the DNA TGCGCCAGCAGTGAGTCGCGTGGGCTAGCGGGAATTTCGGGTTATGAGCAGTTCTTC.

This chain joins TRBV4-1 and TRBJ2-7; 8 positions match TRBD2. CDR3 size: 15 residues. Germline values: CDR1 MGHRA, CDR2 YSYEKL. J was trimmed by 6 bases and V by 0 bases; bases with no gene match: 7. The CDR3 nucleotides are TGCGCCAGCAGCCAAGATAGCCAGCGGGAGAGCGAGCAGTACTTC. Translating gives CASSQDSQRESEQYF.